This entry lists 3 T cell receptor beta chains sequenced from one sample in a study of blood T cell repertoires in COVID-19. Profiled with immunoSEQ multiplex PCR; TCRdb holds only in-frame clones, not every one. Of approximately 300,000 clones in the sample, around 89% are singletons; the top ten hold under 1.1%. What was sequenced was peripheral blood. The receptors derive from a woman in her thirties or forties with COVID-19, enrolled during active disease.

This chain links TRBV7-9 with TRBJ1-1, with a possible D match to TRBD1 (6 bases). V was cut by 5 bases and J by 1 base, with 11 bases left in between. The CDR3 runs 14 residues. Germline values: CDR1 SEHNR, CDR2 FQNEAQ (reference sequence). The CDR3 region is CASSPWTENTEAFF. CDR3 nucleotide sequence: TGTGCCAGCAGCCCCTGGACAGAGAACACTGAAGCTTTCTTT.

The V and J genes are TRBV5-1 and TRBJ2-7; the D gene is possibly TRBD1 (6 bases). V lost 0 bases and J 4 bases, leaving 11 bases between the germline ends. In germline, CDR1 is SGHRS, CDR2 YFSETQ. This CDR3 has 14 amino acids. CDR3 protein: CASSLGQGRYEQYF. CDR3 nucleotide sequence: TGCGCCAGCAGCTTGGGGCAGGGGCGATACGAGCAGTACTTC.

This chain joins TRBV7-2 and TRBJ2-7; 8 bases are a match to TRBD2. Germline trimming cut 7 bases from V and 4 bases from J; bases unmatched to any gene: 6. Per germline, CDR1 SGHTA and CDR2 FQGNSA. The CDR3 is made up of 13 amino acids. CDR3 sequence (DNA): TGTGCCAGCACCTTCGGACTAGCTTACGAGCAGTACTTC. Translation gives CASTFGLAYEQYF.